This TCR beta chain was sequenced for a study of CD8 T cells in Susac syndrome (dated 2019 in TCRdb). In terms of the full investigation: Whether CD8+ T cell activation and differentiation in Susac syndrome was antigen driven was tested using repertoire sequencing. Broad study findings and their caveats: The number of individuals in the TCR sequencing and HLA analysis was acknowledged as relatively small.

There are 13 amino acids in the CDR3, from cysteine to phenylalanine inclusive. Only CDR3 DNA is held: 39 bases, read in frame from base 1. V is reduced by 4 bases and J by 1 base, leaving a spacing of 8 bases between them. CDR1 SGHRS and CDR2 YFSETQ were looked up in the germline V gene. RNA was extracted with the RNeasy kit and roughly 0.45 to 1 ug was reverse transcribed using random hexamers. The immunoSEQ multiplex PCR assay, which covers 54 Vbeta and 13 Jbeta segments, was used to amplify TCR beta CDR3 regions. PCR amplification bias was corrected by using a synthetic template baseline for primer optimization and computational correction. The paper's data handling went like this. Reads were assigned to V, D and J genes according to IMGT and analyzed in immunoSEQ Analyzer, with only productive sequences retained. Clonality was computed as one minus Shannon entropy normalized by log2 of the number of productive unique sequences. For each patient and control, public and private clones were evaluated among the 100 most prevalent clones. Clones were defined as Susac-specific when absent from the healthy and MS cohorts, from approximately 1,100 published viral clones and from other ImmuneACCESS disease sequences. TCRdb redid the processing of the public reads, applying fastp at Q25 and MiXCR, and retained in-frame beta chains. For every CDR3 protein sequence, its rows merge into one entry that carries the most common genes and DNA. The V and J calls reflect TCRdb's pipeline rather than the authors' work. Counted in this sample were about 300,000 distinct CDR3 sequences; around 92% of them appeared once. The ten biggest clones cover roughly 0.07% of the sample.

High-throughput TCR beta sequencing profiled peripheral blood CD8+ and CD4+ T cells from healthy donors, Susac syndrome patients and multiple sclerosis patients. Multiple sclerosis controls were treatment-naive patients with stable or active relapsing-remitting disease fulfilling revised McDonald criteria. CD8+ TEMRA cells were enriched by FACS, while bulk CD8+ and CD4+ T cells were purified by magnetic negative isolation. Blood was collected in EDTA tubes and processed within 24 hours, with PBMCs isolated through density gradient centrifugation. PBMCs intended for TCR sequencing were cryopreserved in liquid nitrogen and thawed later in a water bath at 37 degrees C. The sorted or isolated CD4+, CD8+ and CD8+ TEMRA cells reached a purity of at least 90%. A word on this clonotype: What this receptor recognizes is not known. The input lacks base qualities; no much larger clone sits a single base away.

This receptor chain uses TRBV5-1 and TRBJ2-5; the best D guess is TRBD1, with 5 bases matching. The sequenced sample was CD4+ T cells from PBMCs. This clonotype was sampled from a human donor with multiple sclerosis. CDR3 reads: CASSPQVQETQYF. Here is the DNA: TGCGCCAGCAGCCCACAGGTCCAAGAGACCCAGTACTTC.